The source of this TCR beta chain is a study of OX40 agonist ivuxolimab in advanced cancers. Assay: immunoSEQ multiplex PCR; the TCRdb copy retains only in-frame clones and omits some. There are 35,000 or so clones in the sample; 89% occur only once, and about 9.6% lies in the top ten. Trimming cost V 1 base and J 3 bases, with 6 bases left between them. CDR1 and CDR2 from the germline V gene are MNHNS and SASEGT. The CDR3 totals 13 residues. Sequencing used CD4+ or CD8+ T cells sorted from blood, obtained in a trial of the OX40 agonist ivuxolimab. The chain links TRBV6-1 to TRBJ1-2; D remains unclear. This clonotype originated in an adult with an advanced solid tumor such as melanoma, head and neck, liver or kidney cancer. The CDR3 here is CASSEGQHYGYTF. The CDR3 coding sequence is TGTGCCAGCAGTGAAGGGCAGCACTATGGCTACACCTTC.